The clone carrying this TCR beta chain was detected only a few times. Its antigen is currently unknown. Unique molecular identifiers tagged the TCRbeta library. In TCRdb, the PCR reads were re-called with MiXCR into one record per CDR3 protein. The data contain 800,000 to 1,000,000 distinct CDR3 sequences, about 29% of them singletons. The sample belongs to a study of T-cell reconstitution after alpha-beta-depleted transplantation in children. Overall study results and limits: Several hundred expanded graft clones reportedly supplied alpha-beta T cells about two months after transplant. The main origin of T-cell counts and diversity one year after transplant was newly produced T cells.

Trimming pared 5 bases from V and 7 bases from J, leaving 13 bases between. Germline loops: CDR1 SGHRS, CDR2 YFSETQ. The CDR3 is 14 amino acids. The chain uses TRBV5-1 and TRBJ1-6; no firm D call. This clonotype was obtained from a boy under two years old who had a stem cell transplant for SCID, so the T cells may come from the graft donor. The sequencing here drew on PBMCs, mostly from graft donor cells, taken 360 days after TCRalphabeta/CD19-depleted stem cell transplant. The CDR3: CASRSGVFNSPLHF. The CDR3 DNA reads TGCGCCAGCAGATCGGGAGTTTTCAATTCACCCCTCCACTTT.